This T cell receptor (beta chain) came from a study of metastatic and nonmetastatic thyroid tumors. Study overall: Peripheral blood and tumor or nodule samples from malignant and benign thyroid patients were compared. The study, taken as a whole, reports: Reportedly, malignant thyroid tumors had significantly higher TCR beta diversity than benign nodules, in blood and tumor.

Original handling: A distant-metastasis classifier for papillary thyroid cancer was built using CDR3 differences across clinicopathological groups. TCRdb reprocessed the PCR reads using MiXCR. TCRdb's processing, not the study's, gives the V and J calls here. The table records tens of thousands of clones, about an eighth of them present only once. The CDR3 length is 14 residues. Germline CDR1 and CDR2: SGHRS and YFSETQ. Trimming left V 4 bases short and J 1 base short, with 12 bases between. Patients had received no treatment of any kind before thyroid surgery. In regard to this clone: The target antigen is unknown.

The chain recombines TRBV5-1 with TRBJ2-7; D may be TRBD2 (5 bases). The receptor's source is a female donor with papillary thyroid cancer or a benign thyroid nodule (not recorded which). Some clones in this sample may be carry-over from other donors' samples. Sequenced material: blood. The CDR3 sequence is CASSPTGSSYEQYF. As DNA, the CDR3 is TGCGCCAGCAGCCCAACGGGGTCTTCCTACGAGCAGTACTTC.